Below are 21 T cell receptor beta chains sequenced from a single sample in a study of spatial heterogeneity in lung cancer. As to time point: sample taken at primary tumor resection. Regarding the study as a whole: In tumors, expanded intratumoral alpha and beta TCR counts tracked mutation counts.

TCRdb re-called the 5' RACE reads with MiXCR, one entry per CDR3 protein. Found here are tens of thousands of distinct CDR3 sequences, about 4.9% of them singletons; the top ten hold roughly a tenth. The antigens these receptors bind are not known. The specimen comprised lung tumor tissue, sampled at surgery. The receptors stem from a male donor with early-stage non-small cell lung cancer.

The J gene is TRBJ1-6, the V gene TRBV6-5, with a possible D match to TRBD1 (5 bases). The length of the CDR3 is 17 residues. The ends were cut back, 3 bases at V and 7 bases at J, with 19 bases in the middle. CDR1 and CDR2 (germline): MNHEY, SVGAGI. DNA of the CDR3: TGTGCCAGCAGTTATGCCCCGTATTCCGGGGGGAATTCACCCCTCCACTTT. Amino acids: CASSYAPYSGGNSPLHF.

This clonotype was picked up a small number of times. This CDR3 is CASSLQGPYNEQFF. CDR3 coding DNA: TGTGCCAGCAGTTTACAGGGGCCGTACAATGAGCAGTTCTTC. The V call is TRBV6-1, the J call TRBJ2-1; 7 bases match TRBD1. The CDR3 is 14 amino acids. The junction had 5 bases not matched to a gene; V was cut back by 5 bases and J by 4 bases. Germline CDR1 reads MNHNS; CDR2 reads SASEGT.

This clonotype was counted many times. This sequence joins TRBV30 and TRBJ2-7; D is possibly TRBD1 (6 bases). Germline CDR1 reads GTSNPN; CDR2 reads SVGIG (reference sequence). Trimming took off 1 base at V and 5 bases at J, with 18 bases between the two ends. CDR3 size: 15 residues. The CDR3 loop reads CAWSAQGLRFDEQYF. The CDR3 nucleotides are TGTGCCTGGAGTGCCCAGGGGCTACGTTTCGACGAGCAGTACTTC.

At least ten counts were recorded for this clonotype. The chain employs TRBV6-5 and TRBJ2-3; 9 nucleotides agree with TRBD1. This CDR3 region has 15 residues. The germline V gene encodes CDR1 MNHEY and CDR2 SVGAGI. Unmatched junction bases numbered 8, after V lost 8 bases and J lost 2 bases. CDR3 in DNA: TGTGCCAGCGGAAGGACAGGGGTTTTCACAGATACGCAGTATTTT. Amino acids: CASGRTGVFTDTQYF.

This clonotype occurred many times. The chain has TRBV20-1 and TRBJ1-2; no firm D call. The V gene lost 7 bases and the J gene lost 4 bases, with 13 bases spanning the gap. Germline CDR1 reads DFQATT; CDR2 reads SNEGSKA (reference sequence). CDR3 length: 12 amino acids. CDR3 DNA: TGCAGTGGATCTAGGGATCTCTATGGCTACACCTTC. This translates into CSGSRDLYGYTF.

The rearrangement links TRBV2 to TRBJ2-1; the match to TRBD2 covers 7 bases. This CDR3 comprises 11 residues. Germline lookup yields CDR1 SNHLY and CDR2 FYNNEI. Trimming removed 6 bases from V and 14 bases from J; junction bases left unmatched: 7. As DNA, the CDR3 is TGTGCCAGCAGGGAACTAGCGACGGAGTTCTTC. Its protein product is CASRELATEFF.

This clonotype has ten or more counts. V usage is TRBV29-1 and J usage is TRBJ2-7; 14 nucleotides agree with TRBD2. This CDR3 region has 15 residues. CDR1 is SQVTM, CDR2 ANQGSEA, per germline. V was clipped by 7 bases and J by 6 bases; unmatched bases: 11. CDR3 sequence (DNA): TGCAGCGCGAGGGGGACTAGCGGGAGAGCGAGCGAGCAGTACTTC. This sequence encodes CSARGTSGRASEQYF.

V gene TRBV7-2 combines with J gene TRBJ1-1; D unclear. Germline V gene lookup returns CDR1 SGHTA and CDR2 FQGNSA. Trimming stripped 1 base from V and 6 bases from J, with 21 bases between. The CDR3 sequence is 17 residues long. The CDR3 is CASSLDARLRTRAEAFF. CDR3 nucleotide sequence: TGTGCCAGCAGCTTAGATGCCAGGCTACGAACGCGGGCTGAAGCTTTCTTT.

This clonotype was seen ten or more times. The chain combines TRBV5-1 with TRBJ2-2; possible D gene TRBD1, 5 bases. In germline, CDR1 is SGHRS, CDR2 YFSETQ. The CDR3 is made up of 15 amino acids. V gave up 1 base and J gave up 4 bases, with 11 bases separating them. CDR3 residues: CASSLQGMGTGELFF. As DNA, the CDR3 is TGCGCCAGCAGCTTGCAGGGAATGGGCACCGGGGAGCTGTTTTTT.

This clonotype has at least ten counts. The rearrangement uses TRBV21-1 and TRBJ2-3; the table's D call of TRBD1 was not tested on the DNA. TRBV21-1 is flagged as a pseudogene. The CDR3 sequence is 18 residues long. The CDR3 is CASSKVNPGQGGTDTQYF. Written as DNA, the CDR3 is TGTGCCAGCAGCAAAGTTAATCCCGGACAGGGGGGCACAGATACGCAGTATTTT.

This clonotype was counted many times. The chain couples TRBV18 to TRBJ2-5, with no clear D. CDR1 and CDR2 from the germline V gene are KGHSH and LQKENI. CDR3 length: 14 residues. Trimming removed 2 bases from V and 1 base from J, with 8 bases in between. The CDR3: CASSPAAVQETQYF. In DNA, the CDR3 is TGTGCCAGCTCACCAGCGGCAGTCCAAGAGACCCAGTACTTC.

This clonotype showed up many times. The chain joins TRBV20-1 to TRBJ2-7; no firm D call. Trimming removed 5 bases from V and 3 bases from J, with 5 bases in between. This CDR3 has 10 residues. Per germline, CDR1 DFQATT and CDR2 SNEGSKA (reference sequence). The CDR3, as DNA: TGCAGTGCTCTGGACTACGAGCAGTACTTC. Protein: CSALDYEQYF.

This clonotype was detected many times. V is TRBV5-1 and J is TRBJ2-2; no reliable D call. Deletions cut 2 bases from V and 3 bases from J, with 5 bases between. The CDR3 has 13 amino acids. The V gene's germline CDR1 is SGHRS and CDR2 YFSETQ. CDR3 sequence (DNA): TGCGCCAGCAGCTTTGGCCACACCGGGGAGCTGTTTTTT. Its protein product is CASSFGHTGELFF.

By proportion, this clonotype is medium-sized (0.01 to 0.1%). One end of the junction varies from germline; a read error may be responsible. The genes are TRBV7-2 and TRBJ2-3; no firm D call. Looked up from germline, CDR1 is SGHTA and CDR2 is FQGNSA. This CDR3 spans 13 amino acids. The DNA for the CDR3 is TGTGCCAGCAGCTTCCCAACCACACATACGCAGTATTTT. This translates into CASSFPTTHTQYF.

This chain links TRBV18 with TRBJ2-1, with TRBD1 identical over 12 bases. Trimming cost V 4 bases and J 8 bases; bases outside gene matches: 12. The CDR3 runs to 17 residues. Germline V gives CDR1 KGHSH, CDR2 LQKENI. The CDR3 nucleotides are TGTGCCAGCTCACTACTCGGGACAGGGGGCGTCCGTCATGAGCAGTTCTTC. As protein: CASSLLGTGGVRHEQFF.

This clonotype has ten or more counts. CDR3 in amino acids: CASSPFAGQGAVWETQYF. CDR3 sequence (DNA): TGCGCCAGCAGCCCCTTCGCGGGACAGGGGGCGGTTTGGGAGACCCAGTACTTC. The V and J genes are TRBV5-1 and TRBJ2-5, with TRBD1 matching 12 bases. Looked up from germline, CDR1 is SGHRS and CDR2 is YFSETQ. J lost 5 bases, V lost 4 bases, and 15 bases had no gene match. The CDR3 runs 18 residues. The variable domain in full, with the rest retrieved from reference TRBV5-1 and TRBJ2-5, is KAGVTQTPRYLIKTRGQQVTLSCSPISGHRSVSWYQQTPGQGLQFLFEYFSETQRNKGNFPGRFSGRQFSNSRSEMNVSTLELGDSALYLCASSPFAGQGAVWETQYFGPGTRLLVL.

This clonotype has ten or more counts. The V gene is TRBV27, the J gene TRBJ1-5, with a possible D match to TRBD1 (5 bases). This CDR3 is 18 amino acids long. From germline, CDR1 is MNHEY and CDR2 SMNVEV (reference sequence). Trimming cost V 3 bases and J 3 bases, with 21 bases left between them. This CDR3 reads CASSLYPPLVGVNQPQHF. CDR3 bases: TGTGCCAGCAGTTTGTACCCCCCTTTGGTGGGGGTCAATCAGCCCCAGCATTTT.

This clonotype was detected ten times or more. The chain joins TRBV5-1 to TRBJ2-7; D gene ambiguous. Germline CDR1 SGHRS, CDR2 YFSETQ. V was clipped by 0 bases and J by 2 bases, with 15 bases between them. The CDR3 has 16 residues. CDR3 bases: TGCGCCAGCAGCTTGGCCCTCTCGACGGAGCCCTACGAGCAGTACTTC. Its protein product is CASSLALSTEPYEQYF.

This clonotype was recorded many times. The CDR3 nucleotides read TGCGCCAGCAGCTTGGATGGTAAAGGCTACACCTTC. Protein sequence: CASSLDGKGYTF. The V call is TRBV5-1, the J call TRBJ1-2, with D unclear. CDR3 size: 12 residues. V lost 0 bases, J lost 8 bases, and 8 bases lay in between. Per germline, CDR1 SGHRS and CDR2 YFSETQ.

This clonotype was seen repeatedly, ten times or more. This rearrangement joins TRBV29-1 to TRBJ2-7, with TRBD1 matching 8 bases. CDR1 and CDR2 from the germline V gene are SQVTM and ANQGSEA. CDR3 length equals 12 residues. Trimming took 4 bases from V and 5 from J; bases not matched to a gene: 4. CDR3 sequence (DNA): TGCAGCGTTGGGGCAGGGGGCGACGAGCAGTACTTC. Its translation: CSVGAGGDEQYF.

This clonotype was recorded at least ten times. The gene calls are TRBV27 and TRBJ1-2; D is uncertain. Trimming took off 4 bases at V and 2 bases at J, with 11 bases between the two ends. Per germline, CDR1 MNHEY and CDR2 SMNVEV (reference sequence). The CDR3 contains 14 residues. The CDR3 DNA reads TGTGCCAGCAGTTCGCTGGGCGGGAACTATGGCTACACCTTC. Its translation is CASSSLGGNYGYTF.